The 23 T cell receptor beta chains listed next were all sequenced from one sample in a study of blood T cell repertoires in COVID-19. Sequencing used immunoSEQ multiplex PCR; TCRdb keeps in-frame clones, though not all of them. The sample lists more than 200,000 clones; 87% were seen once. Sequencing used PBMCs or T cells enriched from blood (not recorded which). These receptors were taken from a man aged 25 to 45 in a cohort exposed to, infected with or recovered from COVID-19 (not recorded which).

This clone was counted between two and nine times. The CDR3 DNA sequence: TGTGCCAGCAGTTTAGTTGGGGCCCCACCCCTCCACTTT. It is translated as CASSLVGAPPLHF. The rearrangement uses TRBV28 and TRBJ1-6; D is perhaps TRBD1 (5 bases). The germline gives CDR1 MDHEN, CDR2 SYDVKM. V was cut by 2 bases and J by 11 bases, with 10 bases left in between. The CDR3 is made up of 13 amino acids. The complete variable domain, with remaining parts taken from reference TRBV28 and TRBJ1-6, reads DVKVTQSSRYLVKRTGEKVFLECVQDMDHENMFWYRQDPGLGLRLIYFSYDVKMKEKGDIPEGYSVSREKKERFSLILESASTNQTSMYLCASSLVGAPPLHFGNGTRLTVT.

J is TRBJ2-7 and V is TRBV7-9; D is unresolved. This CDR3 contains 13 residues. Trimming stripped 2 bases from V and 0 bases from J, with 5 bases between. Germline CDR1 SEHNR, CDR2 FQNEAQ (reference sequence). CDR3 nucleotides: TGTGCCAGCAGCTTACAGCGCTCCTACGAGCAGTACTTC. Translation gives CASSLQRSYEQYF.

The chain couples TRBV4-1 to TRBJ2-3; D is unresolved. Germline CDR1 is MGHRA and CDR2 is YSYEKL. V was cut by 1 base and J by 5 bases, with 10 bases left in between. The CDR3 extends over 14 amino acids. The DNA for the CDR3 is TGCGCCAGCAGCCAAGTTAGTCCCCGAGATACGCAGTATTTT. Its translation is CASSQVSPRDTQYF.

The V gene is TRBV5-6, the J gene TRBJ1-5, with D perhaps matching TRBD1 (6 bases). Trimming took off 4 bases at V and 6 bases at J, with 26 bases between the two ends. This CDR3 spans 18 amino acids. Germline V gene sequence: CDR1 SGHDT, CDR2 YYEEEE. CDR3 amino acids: CASSRRTDISSASQPQHF. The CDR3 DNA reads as TGTGCCAGCAGCCGTCGGACAGACATCTCTTCGGCGAGTCAGCCCCAGCATTTT.

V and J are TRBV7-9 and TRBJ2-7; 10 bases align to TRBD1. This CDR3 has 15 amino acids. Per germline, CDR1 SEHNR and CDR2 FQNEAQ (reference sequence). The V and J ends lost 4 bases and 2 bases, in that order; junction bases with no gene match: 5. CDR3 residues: CASSSGQGGPYEQYF. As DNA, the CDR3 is TGTGCCAGCAGCTCCGGACAGGGGGGCCCCTACGAGCAGTACTTC.

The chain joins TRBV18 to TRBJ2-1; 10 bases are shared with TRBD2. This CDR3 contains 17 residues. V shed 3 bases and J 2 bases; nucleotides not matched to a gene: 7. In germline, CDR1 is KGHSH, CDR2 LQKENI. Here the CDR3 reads CASSPRTSGGTYNEQFF. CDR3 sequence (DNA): TGTGCCAGCTCACCCAGGACTAGCGGAGGGACCTACAATGAGCAGTTCTTC.

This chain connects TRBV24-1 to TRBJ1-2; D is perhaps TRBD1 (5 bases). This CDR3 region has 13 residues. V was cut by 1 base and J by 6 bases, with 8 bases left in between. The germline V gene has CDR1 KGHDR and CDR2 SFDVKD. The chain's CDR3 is CATSDFEGDGYTF. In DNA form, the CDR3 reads TGTGCCACCAGTGATTTTGAAGGGGATGGCTACACCTTC.

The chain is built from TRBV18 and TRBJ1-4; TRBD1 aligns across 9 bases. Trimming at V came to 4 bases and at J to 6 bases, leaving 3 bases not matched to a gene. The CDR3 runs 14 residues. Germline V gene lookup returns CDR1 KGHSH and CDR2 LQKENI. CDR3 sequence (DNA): TGTGCCAGCTCACACAGACAGGGGGATGAAAAACTGTTTTTT. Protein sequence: CASSHRQGDEKLFF.

CDR3 in DNA: TGTGCCAGCAGCTTCTCTGTGTACGAGCAGTACTTC. This sequence encodes CASSFSVYEQYF. The chain joins TRBV7-2 to TRBJ2-7; D uncertain. Germline CDR1 and CDR2: SGHTA and FQGNSA. The CDR3 is 12 amino acids. Deletions cut 3 bases from V and 4 bases from J, with 7 bases between. The full variable domain, its missing parts supplied by reference TRBV7-2 and TRBJ2-7, is GAGVSQSPSNKVTEKGKDVELRCDPISGHTALYWYRQSLGQGLEFLIYFQGNSAPDKSGLPSDRFSAERTGGSVSTLTIQRTQQEDSAVYLCASSFSVYEQYFGPGTRLTVT.

CDR3 in amino acids: CASSIAPLQHIYEQYF. As DNA, the CDR3 is TGTGCCAGCAGTATTGCCCCGTTACAACACATATACGAGCAGTACTTC. The chain has TRBV27 and TRBJ2-7; D gene uncertain. This CDR3 is built from 16 residues. Germline assignment: CDR1 MNHEY and CDR2 SMNVEV (reference sequence). V was pared by 5 bases and J by 4 bases, with 21 bases between.

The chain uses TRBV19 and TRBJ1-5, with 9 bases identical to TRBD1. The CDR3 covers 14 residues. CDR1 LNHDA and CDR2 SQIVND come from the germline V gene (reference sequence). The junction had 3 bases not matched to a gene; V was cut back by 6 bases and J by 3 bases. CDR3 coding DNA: TGTGCCAGTAGACAGGGGGCCTACAATCAGCCCCAGCATTTT. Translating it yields CASRQGAYNQPQHF.

The CDR3 nucleotides read TGTGCCAGCAGTCCGGGACAACCCTATGGCTACACCTTC. Protein product: CASSPGQPYGYTF. V gene TRBV28 combines with J gene TRBJ1-2, with D perhaps TRBD1 (6 bases). The CDR3 consists of 13 residues. The V and J ends lost 5 bases and 4 bases respectively, with 11 bases between them. Germline CDR1 reads MDHEN; CDR2 reads SYDVKM.

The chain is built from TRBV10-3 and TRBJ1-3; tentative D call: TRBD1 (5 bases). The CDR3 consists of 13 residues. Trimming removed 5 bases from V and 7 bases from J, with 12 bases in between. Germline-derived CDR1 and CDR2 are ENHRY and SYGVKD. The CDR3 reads CAISNGPGNTIYF. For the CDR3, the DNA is TGTGCCATCAGTAATGGTCCAGGGAACACCATATATTTT.

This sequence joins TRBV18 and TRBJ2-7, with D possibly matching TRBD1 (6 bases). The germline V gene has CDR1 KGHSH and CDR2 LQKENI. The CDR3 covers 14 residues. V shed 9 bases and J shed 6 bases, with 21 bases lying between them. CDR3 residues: CASQDSSLVPEQYF. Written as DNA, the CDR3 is TGTGCCAGTCAGGACAGTTCCTTAGTCCCCGAGCAGTACTTC.

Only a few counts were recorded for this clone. DNA of the CDR3: TGTGCCAGCAGCGGCAACAGGGGCGACAATGAGCAGTTCTTC. This gives the protein CASSGNRGDNEQFF. The genes are TRBV11-3 and TRBJ2-1; TRBD1 matches at 7 bases. The ends lost 5 bases at V and 5 bases at J; junction bases unmatched: 6. CDR1 SGHNT and CDR2 YENEEA come from the germline V gene. The CDR3 length is 14 residues.

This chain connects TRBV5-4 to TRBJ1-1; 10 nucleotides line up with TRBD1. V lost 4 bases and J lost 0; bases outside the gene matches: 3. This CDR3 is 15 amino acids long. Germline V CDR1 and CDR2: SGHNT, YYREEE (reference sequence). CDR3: CASSGGQGMNTEAFF. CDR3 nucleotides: TGTGCCAGCAGCGGGGGACAGGGGATGAACACTGAAGCTTTCTTT.

The CDR3 loop is CASQEGGQNYGYTF. CDR3 nucleotide sequence: TGTGCCAGCCAAGAAGGGGGCCAAAACTATGGCTACACCTTC. The J gene is TRBJ1-2, the V gene TRBV28; 7 nucleotides agree with TRBD1. Germline V gene lookup returns CDR1 MDHEN and CDR2 SYDVKM. Trimming at V came to 8 bases and at J to 2 bases, leaving 8 bases not matched to a gene. The CDR3 has 14 residues.

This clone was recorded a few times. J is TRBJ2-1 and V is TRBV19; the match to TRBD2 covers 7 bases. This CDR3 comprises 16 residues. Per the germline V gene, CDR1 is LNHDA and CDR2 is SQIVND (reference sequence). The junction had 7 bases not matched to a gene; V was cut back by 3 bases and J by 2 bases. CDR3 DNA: TGTGCCAGTAGTATCCTCACTAGCGCTGCCTACAATGAGCAGTTCTTC. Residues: CASSILTSAAYNEQFF.

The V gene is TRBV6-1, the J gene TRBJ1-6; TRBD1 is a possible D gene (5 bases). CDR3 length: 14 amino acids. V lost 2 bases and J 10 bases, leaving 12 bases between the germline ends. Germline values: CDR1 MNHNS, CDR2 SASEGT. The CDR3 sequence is CASSESGGYSPLHF. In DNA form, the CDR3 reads TGTGCCAGCAGTGAATCCGGGGGTTACTCACCCCTCCACTTT.

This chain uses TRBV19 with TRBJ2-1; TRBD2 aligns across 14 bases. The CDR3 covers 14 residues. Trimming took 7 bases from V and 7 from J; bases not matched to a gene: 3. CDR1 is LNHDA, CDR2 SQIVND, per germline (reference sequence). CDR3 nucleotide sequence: TGTGCCAGTATGGGACTAGCGGGAGTAAATGAGCAGTTCTTC. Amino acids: CASMGLAGVNEQFF.

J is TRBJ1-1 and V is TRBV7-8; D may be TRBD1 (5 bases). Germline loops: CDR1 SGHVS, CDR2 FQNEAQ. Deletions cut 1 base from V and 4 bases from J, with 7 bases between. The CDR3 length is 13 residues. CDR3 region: CASSLGGVTEAFF. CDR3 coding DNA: TGTGCCAGCAGCTTAGGGGGGGTCACTGAAGCTTTCTTT.

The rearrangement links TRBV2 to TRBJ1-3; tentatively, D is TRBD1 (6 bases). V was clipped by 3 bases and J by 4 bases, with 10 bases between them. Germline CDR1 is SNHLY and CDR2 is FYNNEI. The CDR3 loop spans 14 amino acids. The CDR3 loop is CASSDTGTGNTIYF. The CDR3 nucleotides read TGTGCCAGCAGTGATACAGGGACAGGAAACACCATATATTTT.

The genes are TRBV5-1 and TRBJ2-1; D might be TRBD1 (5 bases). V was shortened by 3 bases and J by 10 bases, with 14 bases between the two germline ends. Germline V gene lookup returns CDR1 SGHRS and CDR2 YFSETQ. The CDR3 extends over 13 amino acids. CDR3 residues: CASSSYLGEEQFF. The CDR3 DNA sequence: TGCGCCAGCAGCTCTTACCTAGGGGAAGAGCAGTTCTTC.